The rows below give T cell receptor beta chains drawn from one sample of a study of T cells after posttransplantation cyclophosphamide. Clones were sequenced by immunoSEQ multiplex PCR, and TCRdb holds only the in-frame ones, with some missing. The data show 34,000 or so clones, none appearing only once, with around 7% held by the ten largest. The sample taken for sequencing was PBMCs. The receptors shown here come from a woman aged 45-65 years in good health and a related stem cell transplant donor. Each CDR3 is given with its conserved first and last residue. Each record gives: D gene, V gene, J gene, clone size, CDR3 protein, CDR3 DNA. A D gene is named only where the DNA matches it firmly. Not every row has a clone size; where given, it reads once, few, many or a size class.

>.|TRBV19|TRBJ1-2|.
CASSMAGTGYTF
TGTGCCAGTAGTATGGCGGGGACCGGCTACACCTTC
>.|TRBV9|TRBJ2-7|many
CASSVGASGLLYEQYF
TGTGCCAGCAGCGTAGGGGCCTCGGGACTTCTCTACGAGCAGTACTTC
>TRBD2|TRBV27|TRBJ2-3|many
CASSLSPGLAGGADTQYF
TGTGCCAGCAGTTTATCCCCGGGACTAGCGGGAGGGGCAGATACGCAGTATTTT
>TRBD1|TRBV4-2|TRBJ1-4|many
CASSQGDGTGREKLFF
TGTGCCAGCAGCCAGGGGGACGGGACAGGGCGAGAAAAACTGTTTTTT
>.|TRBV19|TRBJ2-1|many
CASSIKQGRDYNEQFF
TGTGCCAGTAGTATAAAACAGGGAAGGGATTACAATGAGCAGTTCTTC
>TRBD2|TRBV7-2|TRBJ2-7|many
CASSSLAGGYYEQYF
TGTGCCAGCAGCTCACTAGCGGGGGGGTACTACGAGCAGTACTTC
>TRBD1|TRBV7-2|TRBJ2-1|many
CASSRGRASSYNEQFF
TGTGCCAGCAGTAGGGGGCGGGCGAGCTCCTACAATGAGCAGTTCTTC
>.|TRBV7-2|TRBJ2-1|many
CASSLIPTVPSYNEQFF
TGTGCCAGCAGCTTAATCCCCACGGTCCCCTCCTACAATGAGCAGTTCTTC
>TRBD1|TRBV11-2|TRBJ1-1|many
CASSLRTGAWNTEAFF
TGTGCCAGCAGCCTCCGGACAGGGGCCTGGAACACTGAAGCTTTCTTT
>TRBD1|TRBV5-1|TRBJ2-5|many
CASSSIPGQQETQYF
TGCGCCAGCAGCTCTATTCCGGGACAGCAAGAGACCCAGTACTTC
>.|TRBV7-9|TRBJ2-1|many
CASSPNTTGYLRNEQFF
TGTGCCAGCAGCCCTAATACGACAGGTTACCTACGAAATGAGCAGTTCTTC
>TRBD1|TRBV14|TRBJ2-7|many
CASSQDWGTGYEQYF
TGTGCCAGCAGCCAAGATTGGGGGACAGGGTACGAGCAGTACTTC
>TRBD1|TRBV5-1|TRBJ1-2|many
CASSFDRGEYTF
TGCGCCAGCAGCTTCGACAGGGGTGAATACACCTTC
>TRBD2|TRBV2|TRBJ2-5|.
CASSGLAGGLETQYF
TGTGCCAGCAGCGGACTAGCGGGAGGGCTAGAGACCCAGTACTTC
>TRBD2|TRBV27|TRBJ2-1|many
CASSGLGGNEQFF
TGTGCCAGCAGTGGACTAGGAGGCAATGAGCAGTTCTTC
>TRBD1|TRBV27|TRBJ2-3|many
CASQQGTADTQYF
TGTGCCTCCCAACAGGGGACGGCAGATACGCAGTATTTT
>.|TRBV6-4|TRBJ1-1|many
CASKRTANTEAFF
TGTGCCAGCAAGAGGACAGCTAACACTGAAGCTTTCTTT
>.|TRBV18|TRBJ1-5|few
CASSLSTTGQGSNQPQHF
TGTGCCAGCTCACTCTCCACGACGGGCCAGGGTAGCAATCAGCCCCAGCATTTT
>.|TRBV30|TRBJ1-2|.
CAWSVAGAGGYTF
TGTGCCTGGAGTGTTGCAGGGGCGGGTGGCTACACCTTC
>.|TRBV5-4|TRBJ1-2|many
CASSLAGVEGYTF
TGTGCCAGCAGCTTGGCAGGGGTAGAGGGCTACACCTTC
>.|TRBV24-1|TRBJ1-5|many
CATSDIHEGNQPQHF
TGTGCCACCAGTGATATCCACGAAGGGAATCAGCCCCAGCATTTT
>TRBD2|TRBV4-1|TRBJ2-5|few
CTSSQRLAANQETQYF
TGCACCAGCAGCCAAAGACTAGCGGCCAACCAAGAGACCCAGTACTTC
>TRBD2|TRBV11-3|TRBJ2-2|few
CASTLLAGGSGELFF
TGTGCCAGCACCCTACTAGCGGGAGGTTCCGGGGAGCTGTTTTTT
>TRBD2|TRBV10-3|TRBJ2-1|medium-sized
CAISVSGTSGGSSYNEQFF
TGTGCCATCAGTGTCTCCGGGACTAGCGGGGGGAGCTCCTACAATGAGCAGTTCTTC
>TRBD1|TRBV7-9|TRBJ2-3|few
CASSPTGAFTDTQYF
TGTGCCAGCAGCCCCACAGGGGCCTTCACAGATACGCAGTATTTT
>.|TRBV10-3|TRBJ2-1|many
CAISVTGHISDNEQFF
TGTGCCATCAGTGTGACAGGCCATATATCGGACAATGAGCAGTTCTTC
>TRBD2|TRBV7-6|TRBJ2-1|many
CASSSSGRWDEQFF
TGTGCCAGCAGCTCGAGCGGGAGGTGGGATGAGCAGTTCTTC
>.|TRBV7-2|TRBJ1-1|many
CASSFTGSGAGAFF
TGTGCCAGCAGCTTTACGGGGTCAGGGGCTGGAGCTTTCTTT
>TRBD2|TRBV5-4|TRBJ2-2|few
CASSLIPLAGDFTGQLFF
TGTGCCAGCAGCTTGATTCCCCTAGCGGGCGATTTCACCGGGCAGCTGTTTTTT
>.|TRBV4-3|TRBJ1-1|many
CASSSSWQNTEAFF
TGCGCCAGCAGCTCAAGTTGGCAGAACACTGAAGCTTTCTTT
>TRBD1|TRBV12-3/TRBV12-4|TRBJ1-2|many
CASTPRTGSHGYTF
TGTGCCAGCACTCCACGGACAGGGAGTCATGGCTACACCTTC
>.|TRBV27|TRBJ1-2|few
CASRGHPLLNYGYTF
TGTGCCAGCAGGGGCCACCCCCTCCTCAACTATGGCTACACCTTC
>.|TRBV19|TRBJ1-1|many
CASSVSSTFEAFF
TGTGCCAGTAGTGTGTCCTCTACGTTTGAAGCTTTCTTT
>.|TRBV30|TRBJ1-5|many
CAWSVLSGGNQPQHF
TGTGCCTGGAGTGTACTTTCGGGGGGCAATCAGCCCCAGCATTTT
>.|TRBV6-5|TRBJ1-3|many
CASSYGQEPGNTIYF
TGTGCCAGCAGTTACGGACAAGAGCCTGGAAACACCATATATTTT
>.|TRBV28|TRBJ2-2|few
CASSRGWGGELFF
TGTGCCAGCTCTCGGGGTTGGGGCGGGGAGCTGTTTTTT